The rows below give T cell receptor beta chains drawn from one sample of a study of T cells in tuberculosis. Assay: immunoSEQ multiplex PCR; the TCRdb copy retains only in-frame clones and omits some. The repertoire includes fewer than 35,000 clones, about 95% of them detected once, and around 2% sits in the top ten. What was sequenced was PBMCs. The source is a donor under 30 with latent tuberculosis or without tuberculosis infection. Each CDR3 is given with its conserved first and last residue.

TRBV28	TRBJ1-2	CASSLDRGPYGYTF
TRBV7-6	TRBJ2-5	CASSLASARDGETQYF
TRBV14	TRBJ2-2	CASSPKSTGNAGELFF
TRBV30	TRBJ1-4	CAWSVMEGPNEKLFF
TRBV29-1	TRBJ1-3	CSVGTGHGNTIYF
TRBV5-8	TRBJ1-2	CASSTPLEDYGYTF
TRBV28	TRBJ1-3	CASSLTSGNTIYF
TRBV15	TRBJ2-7	CATSSAGTAPPYEQYF
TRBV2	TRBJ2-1	CASSEASYNEQFF
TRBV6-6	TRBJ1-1	CASSLRQNTEAFF
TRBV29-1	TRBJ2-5	CSVGGQGLMKETQYF
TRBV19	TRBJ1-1	CASSSRGGSTEAFF
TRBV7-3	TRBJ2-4	CASSQTGGKNIQYF
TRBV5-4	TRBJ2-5	CASSLKAVTGKETQYF
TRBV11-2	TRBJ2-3	CASSQIPFSGDLTDTQYF
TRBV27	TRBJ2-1	CASRFGPREQFF
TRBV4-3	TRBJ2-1	CASSQVTGSYNEQFF
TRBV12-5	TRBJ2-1	CASGLVVSSGIDNEQFF
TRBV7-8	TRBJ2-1	CASSPRLAGGQGNEQFF
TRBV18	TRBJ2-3	CASSPPAGSTDTQYF
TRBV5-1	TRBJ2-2	CASSLVAGTNTGELFF
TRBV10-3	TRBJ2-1	CAISGDYSGGAVDEQFF
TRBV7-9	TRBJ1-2	CASSSENYGYTF
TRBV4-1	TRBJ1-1	CASSQGQGLSEAFF
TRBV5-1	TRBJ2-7	CASRKWGTGEVEQYF
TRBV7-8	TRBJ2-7	CASSLGEGISYEQYF
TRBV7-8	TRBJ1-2	CASSLGTPAAGGYTF
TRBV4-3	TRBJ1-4	CASSRGQGAGEKLFF
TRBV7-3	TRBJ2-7	CASSRDRISYEQYF
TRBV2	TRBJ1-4	CASRPRNRANEKLFF
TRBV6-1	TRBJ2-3	CASSVLSRSTDTQYF
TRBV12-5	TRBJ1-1	CASGSQPPGLYAFF
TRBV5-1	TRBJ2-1	CASSHSGLSSYNEQFF
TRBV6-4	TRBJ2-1	CASKEGFQRGGLNEQFF
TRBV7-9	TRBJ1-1	CASSLGGRVNTEAFF
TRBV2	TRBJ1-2	CASPDLRQGYYGYTF
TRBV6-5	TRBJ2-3	CASLQGPTDTQYF
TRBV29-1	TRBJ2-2	CSADQGAGTGELFF
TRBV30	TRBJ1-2	CALGQFGYTF
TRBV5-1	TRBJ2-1	CASSTSSYNEQFF
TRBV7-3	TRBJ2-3	CASSLNGPGATDTQYF
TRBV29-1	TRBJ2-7	CNFDLILGYEQYF
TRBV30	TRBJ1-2	CAWSVSSGGGYGYTF
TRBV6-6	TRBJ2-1	CASSYISVTYNEQFF
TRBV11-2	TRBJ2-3	CASSSSGDSPDTQYF
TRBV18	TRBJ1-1	CASSPPGQGPRAEAFF
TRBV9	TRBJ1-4	CASSPTSGNEKLFF
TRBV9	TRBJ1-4	CASSPRTGPGLFF
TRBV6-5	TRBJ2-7	CASTPRGRGSYEQYF
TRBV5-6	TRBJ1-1	CASSLLSTEAFF
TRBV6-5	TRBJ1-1	CASSYQEGTEAFF
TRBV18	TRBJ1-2	CASSTNRDGYTF
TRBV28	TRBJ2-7	CASSSRRTFASSYEQYF
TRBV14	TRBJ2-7	CASSSGQFKNF
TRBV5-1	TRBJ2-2	CASSLGGAGVDTGELFF
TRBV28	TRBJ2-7	CASSTPGRVGSRFREQYF
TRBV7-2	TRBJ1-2	CASSGGTGIRYGYTF
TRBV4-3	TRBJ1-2	CASSQDSLGRGLGYTF
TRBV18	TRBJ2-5	CASSPPDRERETQYF